This T cell receptor beta chain originates from a study of CD8 T cells in ankylosing spondylitis. Generation of TCR beta libraries employed quantitative 5'-RACE incorporating molecular barcodes. TCRdb itself ran the 5' RACE reads through MiXCR, one entry per CDR3 protein. The sample carries roughly 350,000 distinct CDR3 sequences, 6.5% to 10% recorded once. In the case of this clonotype: What it binds is unknown.

Looked up from germline, CDR1 is SGHRS and CDR2 is YFSETQ. The CDR3 runs 16 residues. Between the trimmed V and J ends, which lost 0 bases and 6 bases, there was a span of 15 bases. Points from the study as a whole: Peripheral blood held disease-linked clones only at relatively low frequency, and these were CD8+. Existing reports had already noted some motif variants in reactive arthritis synovial fluid and blood. Researchers reportedly found disease-linked clones significantly enriched in matched ankylosing spondylitis synovial fluid. There was a TCR beta motif, made of several highly homologous variants, that appeared characteristic of ankylosing spondylitis blood.

The receptor was isolated from a male donor with ankylosing spondylitis. V and J are TRBV5-1 and TRBJ1-4, with a weak D call TRBD1 (5 bases). The sequenced sample consisted of blood, either unsorted or a sorted T cell fraction (not recorded which). The CDR3 DNA reads TGCGCCAGCAGCTTGGATTTAGGGCAGGGAGATGAAAAACTGTTTTTT. Encoded protein: CASSLDLGQGDEKLFF.